This note documents a single T cell receptor (beta chain) sequence. The antigen is not known. Survey level was the resolution at which the v3.0 immunoSEQ assay ran. The method was immunoSEQ multiplex PCR; TCRdb's version includes in-frame clones alone and lacks a portion of them. The data show 20,000 to 25,000 clones, with approximately 80% seen just once and roughly 18% held by the top ten. The entry originates in a study of long-term antiretroviral therapy in people with HIV. Findings of the study overall: HIV repertoires had narrower CDR3 length ranges than controls.

Trimming left V 2 bases short and J 4 bases short, with 9 bases between. The CDR3 consists of 14 residues. Germline V gives CDR1 MNHNY, CDR2 SVGAGI (reference sequence). The sample was unsorted PBMCs, taken 0.5 years before starting antiretroviral therapy. The clonotype originates from a man between 35 and 55 years old with HIV. This sequence joins TRBV6-6 and TRBJ2-1, with D perhaps given as TRBD1 or TRBD2 (6 bases each). CDR3 sequence: CASSYRGEYNEQFF. The DNA for the CDR3 is TGTGCCAGCAGTTACAGGGGGGAATACAATGAGCAGTTCTTC.